The 27 T cell receptor beta chains in this list originate from one sample, sequenced in a study of blood T cell repertoires in COVID-19. Assay: immunoSEQ multiplex PCR; the TCRdb copy retains only in-frame clones and omits some. The repertoire holds around 30,000 clones, about 82% seen once, with under 7.5% in the top ten. Sequencing input: peripheral blood. These receptors came from a man aged 60 to 69 with active COVID-19.

In nucleotides, the CDR3 is TGTGCCACCAGAGGCAGGGGGCAAGCGAACACCGGGGAGCTGTTTTTT. It codes for CATRGRGQANTGELFF. The chain carries TRBV25-1 and TRBJ2-2, with 8 bases lining up with TRBD1. J gave up 0 bases and V 10 bases, and 10 bases lay outside the gene matches. Germline lookup yields CDR1 MGHDK and CDR2 SYGVNS. The CDR3 totals 16 residues.

The chain recombines TRBV5-4 with TRBJ1-4; 8 positions agree with TRBD1. After removal of 9 bases from V and 2 bases from J, the junction contained 6 bases not matched to a gene. There are 14 residues in the CDR3. The germline CDR1 and CDR2 sequences are SGHNT and YYREEE (reference sequence). The chain's CDR3 is CAISQGATNEKLFF. For the CDR3, the DNA is TGTGCCATATCTCAGGGGGCTACTAATGAAAAACTGTTTTTT.

As DNA, the CDR3 is TGTGCACAAAGTAGGGGAGGCCCTACAGATACGCAGTATTTT. Translating it yields CAQSRGGPTDTQYF. V usage is TRBV30 and J usage is TRBJ2-3; D possibly corresponds to TRBD2 (6 bases). Germline CDR1 GTSNPN, CDR2 SVGIG (reference sequence). The CDR3 spans 14 residues.

The DNA for the CDR3 is TGTGCCAGCAGCCATGGACTCGGTGGGTTAGATACGCAGTATTTT. As protein: CASSHGLGGLDTQYF. This chain connects TRBV3-1 (or the pseudogene TRBV3-2) to TRBJ2-3, with D perhaps matching TRBD2 (5 bases). With 3 bases removed from V and 5 bases from J, the gap between germline ends came to 15 bases. Germline V CDR1 and CDR2: LGHDT, YNNKEL (reference sequence). The CDR3 has 15 residues.

The gene calls are TRBV27 and TRBJ2-4, with 7 bases fitting TRBD1. This CDR3 region has 13 residues. J lost 3 bases, V lost 5 bases, and 1 base had no gene match. Germline V gene lookup returns CDR1 MNHEY and CDR2 SMNVEV (reference sequence). Here the CDR3 reads CASSRQGKNIQYF. CDR3 DNA: TGTGCCAGCAGTCGACAGGGCAAAAACATTCAGTACTTC.

This chain uses TRBV11-3 with TRBJ2-2, with 8 bases identical to TRBD2. CDR1 is SGHNT, CDR2 YENEEA, per germline. This CDR3 has 16 residues. The V gene end was trimmed by 5 bases and the J gene end by 1 base; junction bases not matched to a gene: 6. CDR3 sequence (DNA): TGTGCCAGCAGCCGGACCGGGACTAGGAACACCGGGGAGCTGTTTTTT. Encoded protein: CASSRTGTRNTGELFF.

The chain couples TRBV6-5 to TRBJ2-7, with TRBD2 identical over 11 bases. The CDR3 runs to 15 residues. CDR1 and CDR2 (germline): MNHEY, SVGAGI. V was pared by 2 bases and J by 3 bases, with 3 bases of the junction left unmatched. The DNA for the CDR3 is TGTGCCAGCAGTTACGCTAGCGGGAGGCACTACGAGCAGTACTTC. Amino acid sequence: CASSYASGRHYEQYF.

CDR3 nucleotides: TGTGCCAGCTCACCCCGAACCACTAGCATCGGCACAGATACGCAGTATTTT. Translated: CASSPRTTSIGTDTQYF. The chain employs TRBV18 and TRBJ2-3; tentatively, D is TRBD2 (6 bases). V lost 3 bases and J lost 1, with 17 bases in between. Germline assignment: CDR1 KGHSH and CDR2 LQKENI. The CDR3 totals 17 residues.

The chain combines TRBV6-4 with TRBJ1-2, with D possibly matching TRBD1 (5 bases). The CDR3 runs to 13 residues. Germline assignment: CDR1 MRHNA and CDR2 SNTAGT. Between the trimmed V and J ends, which lost 0 bases and 7 bases, there was a span of 9 bases. CDR3 coding DNA: TGTGCCAGCAGTGACTCGCCAGGGTTTGGCTACACCTTC. This gives the protein CASSDSPGFGYTF.

The V call is TRBV14, the J call TRBJ1-2; 7 nucleotides agree with TRBD1. The CDR3 length is 15 residues. Trimming cost V 0 bases and J 7 bases; bases outside gene matches: 8. Germline assignment: CDR1 SGHDN and CDR2 FVKESK. CDR3 region: CASSQEWYRGGGYTF. In DNA, the CDR3 is TGTGCCAGCAGCCAAGAATGGTACAGGGGCGGTGGCTACACCTTC.

The chain couples TRBV5-1 to TRBJ2-1; D is uncertain. Trimming cost V 4 bases and J 6 bases, with 17 bases left between them. The CDR3 length is 15 residues. CDR1 is SGHRS, CDR2 YFSETQ, per germline. CDR3 DNA: TGCGCCAGCAGCAGAGACTCGTCCAAATTCAATGAGCAGTTCTTC. Encoded protein: CASSRDSSKFNEQFF.

The chain has TRBV2 and TRBJ2-7; 7 bases map to TRBD2. Germline lookup yields CDR1 SNHLY and CDR2 FYNNEI. This CDR3 contains 14 residues. J was trimmed by 2 bases and V by 6 bases; bases with no gene match: 7. CDR3 region: CASSKTSRAYEQYF. CDR3 nucleotides: TGTGCCAGCAGCAAGACTAGCCGAGCCTACGAGCAGTACTTC. The full variable domain, its missing parts supplied by reference TRBV2 and TRBJ2-7, is EPEVTQTPSHQVTQMGQEVILRCVPISNHLYFYWYRQILGQKVEFLVSFYNNEISEKSEIFDDQFSVERPDGSNFTLKIRSTKLEDSAMYFCASSKTSRAYEQYFGPGTRLTVT.

The V and J genes are TRBV3-1 (or the pseudogene TRBV3-2) and TRBJ2-5; 8 bases align to TRBD1. Trimming removed 3 bases from V and 7 bases from J; junction bases left unmatched: 4. Looked up from germline, CDR1 is LGHDT and CDR2 is YNNKEL (reference sequence). The CDR3 runs to 13 residues. CDR3 sequence (DNA): TGTGCCAGCAGCCAGGACAGGGTCGGGACCCAGTACTTC. This encodes CASSQDRVGTQYF.

CDR3 amino acids: CASSEALAKLFF. CDR3 nucleotides: TGTGCCAGCAGTGAAGCGCTAGCAAAACTGTTTTTT. This chain links TRBV6-1 with TRBJ1-4, with no clear D. The ends were cut back, 0 bases at V and 10 bases at J, with 6 bases in the middle. The germline V gene has CDR1 MNHNS and CDR2 SASEGT. The length of the CDR3 is 12 residues.

The V call is TRBV20-1, the J call TRBJ2-5, with TRBD1 matching 7 bases. Trimming at V came to 7 bases and at J to 2 bases, leaving 1 base not matched to a gene. The CDR3 runs 11 residues. Per the germline V gene, CDR1 is DFQATT and CDR2 is SNEGSKA (reference sequence). The CDR3 loop is CSEQGQETQYF. In DNA form, the CDR3 reads TGCAGTGAACAGGGGCAAGAGACCCAGTACTTC.

This chain links TRBV10-2 with TRBJ1-2; weak D call: TRBD1 (5 bases). Germline loops: CDR1 WSHSY, CDR2 SAAADI. V lost 0 bases and J lost 8, with 13 bases in between. This CDR3 has 14 amino acids. CDR3 protein: CASSESLTVGGYTF. The CDR3 nucleotides read TGCGCCAGCAGTGAGTCGCTGACAGTAGGCGGCTACACCTTC.

The chain joins TRBV5-6 to TRBJ1-1, with 8 bases fitting TRBD1. V shed 4 bases, J shed 1 base, and the junction held 6 bases outside the gene matches. Per the germline V gene, CDR1 is SGHDT and CDR2 is YYEEEE. The CDR3 is made up of 15 amino acids. The DNA for the CDR3 is TGTGCCAGCAGCGCCGGGACAGGAGCGAACACTGAAGCTTTCTTT. Translating gives CASSAGTGANTEAFF.

This clone has only a few counts. The V call is TRBV7-3, the J call TRBJ1-6, with unresolved D. Germline-derived CDR1 and CDR2 are SGHTA and FQGTGA. The V and J ends lost 4 bases and 5 bases respectively, with 9 bases between them. The CDR3 extends over 14 amino acids. In DNA form, the CDR3 reads TGTGCCAGCAGCTCCGGGATCGATAATTCACCCCTCCACTTT. It is translated as CASSSGIDNSPLHF.

V usage is TRBV7-9 and J usage is TRBJ2-5, with 10 nucleotides matching TRBD1. Germline V lookup: CDR1 SEHNR, CDR2 FQNEAQ (reference sequence). This CDR3 is built from 16 residues. J was trimmed by 5 bases and V by 0 bases; bases with no gene match: 6. The CDR3 region is CASSLARDRGRETQYF. In nucleotides, the CDR3 is TGTGCCAGCAGCTTAGCCCGGGACAGGGGACGGGAGACCCAGTACTTC.

Only one count was recorded for this clone. This chain uses TRBV18 with TRBJ2-1, with D tentatively TRBD2 (6 bases). The CDR3 consists of 14 residues. Germline assignment: CDR1 KGHSH and CDR2 LQKENI. Trimming removed 3 bases at V and 6 bases at J, with 12 bases between. The CDR3, as DNA: TGTGCCAGCTCACCTTGGGGGACTTCCAATGAGCAGTTCTTC. Encoded protein: CASSPWGTSNEQFF.

The rearrangement links TRBV10-3 to TRBJ2-5; TRBD2 agrees at 9 bases. Germline V gene lookup returns CDR1 ENHRY and CDR2 SYGVKD. With 3 bases clipped from V and 5 bases from J, the junction kept 10 bases outside the gene matches. CDR3 length: 16 residues. DNA for the CDR3: TGTGCCATCAGTGACCAAGGAGCGGGAGGACGGGAGACCCAGTACTTC. It translates to CAISDQGAGGRETQYF.

This sequence joins TRBV27 and TRBJ2-1; 8 nucleotides match TRBD2. J lost 5 bases, V lost 2 bases, and 5 bases had no gene match. This CDR3 has 15 amino acids. The germline V gene has CDR1 MNHEY and CDR2 SMNVEV (reference sequence). In DNA, the CDR3 is TGTGCCAGCAGTTTAACGGGACTAGGAGACAATGAGCAGTTCTTC. Protein sequence: CASSLTGLGDNEQFF.

The rearrangement links TRBV5-1 to TRBJ2-1; 11 bases agree with TRBD2. The CDR3 is 15 amino acids. Trimming took 4 bases from V and 5 from J; bases not matched to a gene: 5. Germline loops: CDR1 SGHRS, CDR2 YFSETQ. The CDR3 here is CASSMTSGVNNEQFF. CDR3 nucleotides: TGCGCCAGCAGCATGACTAGCGGGGTTAACAATGAGCAGTTCTTC.

CDR3 nucleotide sequence: TGTGCCAGCAGGACAACAGGGTCGGGAAAGCAGTTCTTC. Translated, it gives CASRTTGSGKQFF. The V call is TRBV28, the J call TRBJ2-1; D may be TRBD1 (6 bases). The CDR3 runs 13 residues. The germline gives CDR1 MDHEN, CDR2 SYDVKM. V was shortened by 6 bases and J by 11 bases, with 17 bases between the two germline ends.

V gene TRBV24-1 combines with J gene TRBJ2-4, with D perhaps TRBD2 (5 bases). V was pared by 9 bases and J by 0 bases, with 8 bases between. The CDR3 contains 13 residues. CDR1 KGHDR and CDR2 SFDVKD come from the germline V gene. The CDR3 region has the DNA TGTGCCACCGGACTCCGAGCCAAAAACATTCAGTACTTC. This codes for CATGLRAKNIQYF.

The rearrangement uses TRBV24-1 and TRBJ2-2, with 12 bases that match TRBD2. The CDR3 runs 21 residues. V gave up 1 base and J gave up 0 bases; unmatched junction bases: 11. Germline loops: CDR1 KGHDR, CDR2 SFDVKD. CDR3 in DNA: TGTGCCACCAGTGATTTTAGGGCTAGGCTAGCGGGAGGGTCGAACACCGGGGAGCTGTTTTTT. Translated, it gives CATSDFRARLAGGSNTGELFF.

The chain recombines TRBV5-1 with TRBJ2-7; 8 bases map to TRBD1. The junction had 3 bases not matched to a gene; V was cut back by 3 bases and J by 4 bases. The length of the CDR3 is 13 residues. Germline V gene lookup returns CDR1 SGHRS and CDR2 YFSETQ. The CDR3 DNA reads as TGCGCCAGCAGCTGGGACAGGCGGTACGAGCAGTACTTC. As protein: CASSWDRRYEQYF.